One sample yielded the 18 T cell receptor beta chains listed below, sequenced in a study of identical twins. TCRdb independently ran MiXCR on the 5' RACE reads; one entry per CDR3 protein. The sample carries hundreds of thousands of distinct CDR3 sequences, 18% recorded once. This sample was also put to use in a study of T cells expressing NK-cell markers.

Sequencing was performed on PBMCs. These receptors were obtained from a woman between 18 and 30 years old in good health.

The V call is TRBV25-1, the J call TRBJ2-1, with 7 positions matching TRBD2. The CDR3 spans 16 residues. Germline values: CDR1 MGHDK, CDR2 SYGVNS. Unmatched junction bases numbered 6, after V lost 4 bases and J lost 0 bases. Here the CDR3 DNA reads TGTGCCAGCAGTGTCCGCGGGGGTAGCTCCTACAATGAGCAGTTCTTC. The encoded protein is CASSVRGGSSYNEQFF.

The genes are TRBV20-1 and TRBJ2-1; 12 positions agree with TRBD2. Germline assignment: CDR1 DFQATT and CDR2 SNEGSKA (reference sequence). Germline trimming cut 4 bases from V and 5 bases from J; bases unmatched to any gene: 9. The CDR3 loop spans 16 amino acids. For the CDR3, the DNA is TGCAGTGCTACACCTGCGACTAGCGGGAGCAACAATGAGCAGTTCTTC. Amino acid sequence: CSATPATSGSNNEQFF.

This clonotype was counted only a few times. This chain links TRBV7-9 with TRBJ2-1; 8 nucleotides line up with TRBD2. The V segment lost 5 bases and the J segment 5 bases; nucleotides outside the gene matches: 14. The CDR3 length is 17 residues. Per the germline V gene, CDR1 is SEHNR and CDR2 is FQNEAQ (reference sequence). Here the CDR3 reads CASSAPRAGGPNNEQFF. DNA for the CDR3: TGTGCCAGCAGCGCCCCTAGGGCGGGAGGCCCCAACAATGAGCAGTTCTTC.

The rearrangement uses TRBV15 and TRBJ1-3; D not certain. Germline CDR1 is LNHNV and CDR2 is YYDKDF (reference sequence). V lost 0 bases to trimming and J lost 6 bases, with 21 bases between them. The CDR3 consists of 18 residues. The CDR3 DNA sequence: TGTGCCACCAGCAGAGATTCATTATGGCAACGGCCCCCAAACACCATATATTTT. Its translation is CATSRDSLWQRPPNTIYF.

The chain has TRBV6-1 and TRBJ2-5, with 8 positions matching TRBD1. V lost 1 base and J lost 4; bases outside the gene matches: 5. Looked up from germline, CDR1 is MNHNS and CDR2 is SASEGT. The CDR3 length is 15 residues. The CDR3 nucleotides are TGTGCCAGCAGTGAAGAGGGCAGGGGGCGAGAGACCCAGTACTTC. This translates into CASSEEGRGRETQYF.

This clonotype was counted only a few times. The chain joins TRBV30 to TRBJ2-1, with TRBD1 matching 9 bases. V shed 5 bases, J shed 16 bases, and the junction held 12 bases outside the gene matches. The germline gives CDR1 GTSNPN, CDR2 SVGIG (reference sequence). The CDR3 length is 12 residues. CDR3 bases: TGTGCCTGGTCAATTCCCGGGACAGGGCATTTCTTC. This sequence encodes CAWSIPGTGHFF. The full variable domain, completed using reference TRBV30 and TRBJ2-1, is SQTIHQWPATLVQPVGSPLSLECTVEGTSNPNLYWYRQAAGRGLQLLFYSVGIGQISSEVPQNLSASRPQDRQFILSSKKLLLSDSGFYLCAWSIPGTGHFFGPGTRLTVL.

A few counts support this clonotype. The rearrangement uses TRBV7-6 and TRBJ2-5; D not resolved. CDR3 length: 11 amino acids. Trimming removed 7 bases at V and 4 bases at J, with 7 bases between. Germline CDR1 reads SGHVS; CDR2 reads FNYEAQ. This CDR3 reads CASTYLETQYF. CDR3 nucleotides: TGTGCCAGCACCTATTTAGAGACCCAGTACTTC.

This clonotype was observed a few times. The V and J genes are TRBV12-3 or TRBV12-4 and TRBJ1-2; D not certain. Trimming took off 11 bases at V and 8 bases at J, with 15 bases between the two ends. The CDR3 loop spans 11 amino acids. Written as DNA, the CDR3 is TGTGCCCGCCCCGGGCTTGGGGGCTACACCTTC. Translated: CARPGLGGYTF.

The CDR3 spells CASSEALVGGSPLHF. The CDR3 DNA reads as TGTGCCAGCAGTGAGGCGTTAGTCGGGGGCTCACCCCTCCACTTT. The V call is TRBV6-1, the J call TRBJ1-6; a weak D match, TRBD1 (6 bases). The V end was cut by 3 bases, the J end by 10 bases, with 16 bases between. CDR1 is MNHNS and CDR2 is SASEGT in the germline V gene. The CDR3 extends over 15 amino acids.

A few counts support this clonotype. The V call is TRBV20-1, the J call TRBJ2-1; 13 nucleotides match TRBD2. CDR1 is DFQATT and CDR2 is SNEGSKA in the germline V gene (reference sequence). This CDR3 is built from 15 residues. With 4 bases clipped from V and 4 bases from J, the junction kept 4 bases outside the gene matches. CDR3 nucleotide sequence: TGCAGTGCTACTGGACTAGCGGGGGCGTACAATGAGCAGTTCTTC. This sequence encodes CSATGLAGAYNEQFF.

The rearrangement uses TRBV12-3 or TRBV12-4 and TRBJ1-5; 9 nucleotides line up with TRBD1. V was pared by 3 bases and J by 4 bases, with 1 base of the junction left unmatched. The CDR3 sequence is 14 residues long. CDR3 nucleotides: TGTGCCAGCAGTTTCGACAGGGGGAATCAGCCCCAGCATTTT. Translated, it gives CASSFDRGNQPQHF.

This clonotype turned up a few times. This chain joins TRBV12-3 or TRBV12-4 and TRBJ2-2; weak D call: TRBD2 (5 bases). CDR3 length equals 14 residues. V was cut by 1 base and J by 8 bases, with 11 bases left in between. The CDR3 region is CASSLDRDVGELFF. For the CDR3, the DNA is TGTGCCAGCAGTTTAGATCGGGATGTGGGGGAGCTGTTTTTT.

The gene calls are TRBV5-6 and TRBJ1-5, with D tentatively TRBD1 (6 bases). V was pared by 3 bases and J by 3 bases, with 13 bases between. The CDR3 loop spans 15 amino acids. Germline loops: CDR1 SGHDT, CDR2 YYEEEE. CDR3 loop: CASSSLDRPNQPQHF. The CDR3 DNA follows: TGTGCCAGCAGCTCCCTGGACAGACCCAATCAGCCCCAGCATTTT.

This chain connects TRBV5-1 to TRBJ1-5; TRBD1 is a possible D gene (5 bases). The CDR3 runs 14 residues. The germline gives CDR1 SGHRS, CDR2 YFSETQ. Trimming pared 5 bases from V and 0 bases from J, leaving 9 bases between. For the CDR3, the DNA is TGCGCCAGCAGAGGGGCGTATAGCAATCAGCCCCAGCATTTT. It codes for CASRGAYSNQPQHF.

This CDR3 is CASSFGPGMDQPQHF. In DNA form, the CDR3 reads TGTGCCAGCAGCTTCGGACCAGGGATGGATCAGCCCCAGCATTTT. The V call is TRBV3-1, the J call TRBJ1-5, with D perhaps TRBD1 (5 bases). The CDR3 runs 15 residues. Germline V gives CDR1 LGHDT, CDR2 YNNKEL (reference sequence). The V gene lost 5 bases and the J gene lost 5 bases, with 16 bases spanning the gap.

The chain uses TRBV20-1 and TRBJ2-1; D call uncertain. The germline V gene encodes CDR1 DFQATT and CDR2 SNEGSKA (reference sequence). The CDR3 is made up of 10 amino acids. The V end was cut by 8 bases, the J end by 6 bases, with 8 bases between. The CDR3 DNA follows: TGCAGTCCCACGAGCAATGAGCAGTTCTTC. Translation gives CSPTSNEQFF.

The V gene is TRBV2, the J gene TRBJ1-5; TRBD1 is a possible D gene (5 bases). Looked up from germline, CDR1 is SNHLY and CDR2 is FYNNEI. V lost 7 bases and J lost 9, with 10 bases in between. The CDR3 sequence is 11 residues long. CDR3 loop: CASTGTGPQHF. CDR3 in DNA: TGTGCCAGCACCGGGACTGGGCCCCAGCATTTT. The whole variable domain, filled in from reference TRBV2 and TRBJ1-5, reads EPEVTQTPSHQVTQMGQEVILRCVPISNHLYFYWYRQILGQKVEFLVSFYNNEISEKSEIFDDQFSVERPDGSNFTLKIRSTKLEDSAMYFCASTGTGPQHFGDGTRLSIL.

This clonotype was detected ten times or more. J is TRBJ1-1 and V is TRBV6-1; D possibly corresponds to TRBD1 (5 bases). The germline V and J ends were trimmed by 6 bases and 1 base, with 12 bases remaining between them. Germline-derived CDR1 and CDR2 are MNHNS and SASEGT. This CDR3 is built from 14 residues. For the CDR3, the DNA is TGTGCCAGCAGCCGACAGTTAGCGAACACTGAAGCTTTCTTT. It codes for CASSRQLANTEAFF.